The source of this T cell receptor beta chain is a study of blood T cell repertoires in COVID-19. Background on the study: Specimens from acute and convalescent COVID-19 originated in the United States, Italy and Spain.

Trimming removed 2 bases from V and 2 bases from J, with 8 bases in between. CDR1 is SGHTS and CDR2 is YDEGEE in the germline V gene. There are 14 residues in the CDR3. The protocol was immunoSEQ multiplex PCR, while the TCRdb copy is restricted to in-frame clones and leaves out a portion. The repertoire includes 200,000 or so clones, about 85% of them detected once, and roughly a tenth sits in the top ten. Residents of about 25 US areas, aged about 18 to 95 years, made up the participants. For recovered donors of Cohort 3, there were two negative PCRs, clearance, or symptom resolution. The chain combines TRBV5-8 with TRBJ1-3; D is unresolved. This receptor was obtained from a man aged 30 to 39 who had recovered from COVID-19. The sample taken for sequencing was PBMCs or T cells enriched from blood (not recorded which). CDR3 sequence reads: CASSFHGAGNTIYF. As DNA, the CDR3 is TGTGCCAGCAGCTTTCACGGGGCTGGAAACACCATATATTTT. The full variable domain, in which reference TRBV5-8 and TRBJ1-3 provide the parts outside the CDR3, is EAGVTQSPTHLIKTRGQQATLRCSPISGHTSVYWYQQALGLGLQFLLWYDEGEERNRGNFPPRFSGRQFPNYSSELNVNALELEDSALYLCASSFHGAGNTIYFGEGSWLTVV.